These 26 T cell receptor beta chains were sequenced from one sample in a study of blood T cell repertoires in COVID-19. Only in-frame clones appear in the TCRdb table, and some are missing; sequencing was by immunoSEQ multiplex PCR. The data contain 260,000 or so clones, 82% of them seen just once; the ten biggest clones take up about 4.8%. Sequencing used peripheral blood. The receptors here all came from a woman in her seventies with acute or convalescent COVID-19.

This CDR3 reads CASSSGQASYEQYF. DNA of the CDR3: TGTGCCAGCTCATCAGGACAGGCTTCCTACGAGCAGTACTTC. V and J are TRBV18 and TRBJ2-7, with 7 bases aligning to TRBD1. The trim removed 5 bases at V and 1 base at J, leaving 5 bases unmatched. Germline CDR1 KGHSH, CDR2 LQKENI. The CDR3 is 14 residues long.

The J gene is TRBJ1-1, the V gene TRBV9; D call uncertain. The CDR3 is 15 amino acids. V lost 0 bases and J 7 bases, leaving 16 bases between the germline ends. The germline CDR1 and CDR2 sequences are SGDLS and YYNGEE. The CDR3 spells CASSVGAGRTNEAFF. The DNA of the CDR3 is TGTGCCAGCAGCGTAGGAGCAGGCCGAACAAATGAAGCTTTCTTT.

The CDR3 DNA sequence: TGTGCCAGCTCACCCTCGGGACAGGCTAACTATGGCTACACCTTC. It is translated as CASSPSGQANYGYTF. This chain uses TRBV18 with TRBJ1-2; 8 bases agree with TRBD1. V dropped 3 bases and J dropped 0; count of bases not matched to a gene: 3. CDR3 size: 15 residues. Germline CDR1 KGHSH, CDR2 LQKENI.

The CDR3 spells CASIDTPLGNQPQHF. The DNA for the CDR3 is TGTGCCAGCATAGACACCCCTCTGGGCAATCAGCCCCAGCATTTT. The chain recombines TRBV6-5 with TRBJ1-5; D gene unclear. This CDR3 region has 15 residues. Per the germline V gene, CDR1 is MNHEY and CDR2 is SVGAGI. The V and J ends lost 7 bases and 2 bases respectively, with 15 bases between them.

This chain uses TRBV11-2 with TRBJ2-3; 16 positions agree with TRBD2. The CDR3 is made up of 19 amino acids. With V trimmed by 5 bases and J by 0 bases, 8 bases remained unmatched. Germline V gene data show CDR1 as SGHAT and CDR2 as FQNNGV. The CDR3 loop reads CASSHRGLAGGLSTDTQYF. The CDR3 bases are TGTGCCAGCAGCCACAGGGGACTAGCGGGGGGGCTTAGCACAGATACGCAGTATTTT.

This sequence joins TRBV5-6 and TRBJ1-2; maybe TRBD1 (6 bases). Trimming left V 4 bases short and J 4 bases short, with 11 bases between. Germline V gene data show CDR1 as SGHDT and CDR2 as YYEEEE. The CDR3 length is 13 residues. The CDR3 DNA reads TGTGCCAGCAGCCCGGACAGCTCCTATGGCTACACCTTC. Protein sequence: CASSPDSSYGYTF.

The gene calls are TRBV5-4 and TRBJ2-7, with TRBD1 matching over 8 bases. The CDR3 extends over 19 amino acids. The V gene end was trimmed by 3 bases and the J gene end by 1 base; junction bases not matched to a gene: 18. Per the germline V gene, CDR1 is SGHNT and CDR2 is YYREEE (reference sequence). The CDR3 spells CASSSSGGTGDRPSYEQYF. CDR3 in DNA: TGTGCCAGCAGCTCGTCGGGCGGGACAGGAGATCGTCCTTCCTACGAGCAGTACTTC.

This clone was detected once. This chain links TRBV3-1 (or the pseudogene TRBV3-2) with TRBJ2-3; 13 bases map to TRBD2. The CDR3 runs 18 residues. Germline assignment: CDR1 LGHDT and CDR2 YNNKEL (reference sequence). The junction had 9 bases not matched to a gene; V was cut back by 4 bases and J by 2 bases. The chain's CDR3 is CASSLGLAGAIHTDTQYF. For the CDR3, the DNA is TGTGCCAGCAGCCTTGGACTAGCGGGGGCCATCCACACAGATACGCAGTATTTT.

The chain uses TRBV3-1 (or the pseudogene TRBV3-2) and TRBJ2-1; a possible D gene is TRBD1 (6 bases). The CDR3 totals 15 residues. The germline V gene encodes CDR1 LGHDT and CDR2 YNNKEL (reference sequence). Trimming removed 1 base from V and 6 bases from J, with 13 bases in between. For the CDR3, the DNA is TGTGCCAGCAGCCAAGCCGGGACAACATCCAATGAGCAGTTCTTC. Its protein product is CASSQAGTTSNEQFF.

The genes are TRBV28 and TRBJ1-5; TRBD1 might be the D (5 bases). The CDR3 is 13 amino acids. Between the trimmed V and J ends, which lost 5 bases and 6 bases, there was a span of 11 bases. Germline V gene sequence: CDR1 MDHEN, CDR2 SYDVKM. In nucleotides, the CDR3 is TGTGCCAGCAGTAACCGGGGGTCTCAGCCCCAGCATTTT. This sequence encodes CASSNRGSQPQHF. Combining the CDR3 with reference TRBV28 and TRBJ1-5 gives the whole variable domain DVKVTQSSRYLVKRTGEKVFLECVQDMDHENMFWYRQDPGLGLRLIYFSYDVKMKEKGDIPEGYSVSREKKERFSLILESASTNQTSMYLCASSNRGSQPQHFGDGTRLSIL.

V usage is TRBV6-2 or TRBV6-3 and J usage is TRBJ1-5; no clear D gene. Germline V gene lookup returns CDR1 MNHEY and CDR2 SVGEGT. This CDR3 has 16 residues. Trimming cost V 2 bases and J 1 base, with 12 bases left between them. Written as DNA, the CDR3 is TGTGCCAGCAGTTACGTCAACACGGGGAGCAATCAGCCCCAGCATTTT. It codes for CASSYVNTGSNQPQHF.

The chain joins TRBV27 to TRBJ1-5, with 8 bases aligning to TRBD1. CDR1 MNHEY and CDR2 SMNVEV come from the germline V gene (reference sequence). This CDR3 has 14 residues. V was pared by 3 bases and J by 5 bases, with 3 bases of the junction left unmatched. CDR3 protein: CASSLKTGDQPQHF. CDR3 nucleotide sequence: TGTGCCAGCAGTTTGAAGACAGGGGATCAGCCCCAGCATTTT.

The chain uses TRBV4-1 and TRBJ2-2; 16 nucleotides agree with TRBD2. V was pared by 5 bases and J by 0 bases, with 6 bases of the junction left unmatched. The CDR3 covers 19 residues. The V gene's germline CDR1 is MGHRA and CDR2 YSYEKL. The CDR3, as DNA: TGCGCCAGCAGCGGGACTAGCGGGGGGGTTTCGTCGAACACCGGGGAGCTGTTTTTT. Encoded protein: CASSGTSGGVSSNTGELFF.

This clone was observed a few times. V and J are TRBV4-2 and TRBJ1-1; D may be TRBD1 (6 bases). Trimming left V 3 bases short and J 1 base short, with 15 bases between. This CDR3 region has 16 residues. CDR1 LGHNA and CDR2 YNFKEQ come from the germline V gene. CDR3 residues: CASSHVLQGQNTEAFF. Written as DNA, the CDR3 is TGTGCCAGCAGCCATGTCCTACAGGGTCAGAACACTGAAGCTTTCTTT.

This clone was observed a few times. The genes are TRBV28 and TRBJ1-4; D possibly corresponds to TRBD1 (5 bases). This CDR3 contains 17 residues. V was shortened by 4 bases and J by 4 bases, with 19 bases between the two germline ends. From germline, CDR1 is MDHEN and CDR2 SYDVKM. CDR3 nucleotide sequence: TGTGCCAGCAGTTGGCGACTAGGGGCACAACTTAATGAAAAACTGTTTTTT. This codes for CASSWRLGAQLNEKLFF.

In this sample, this clone turned up once. The CDR3 sequence is CASSLAGTESYEQYF. As DNA, the CDR3 is TGTGCCAGCAGCTTAGCCGGGACTGAGTCCTACGAGCAGTACTTC. The chain recombines TRBV7-2 with TRBJ2-7; possibly TRBD2 for D (6 bases). This CDR3 comprises 15 residues. CDR1 and CDR2 from the germline V gene are SGHTA and FQGNSA. V lost 0 bases to trimming and J lost 1 base, with 10 bases between them.

The chain recombines TRBV19 with TRBJ1-5; D might be TRBD1 (5 bases). In germline, CDR1 is LNHDA, CDR2 SQIVND (reference sequence). The CDR3 spans 14 residues. The V end lost 0 bases, the J end lost 5 bases, and 8 bases lay between the germline ends. Here the CDR3 reads CASSIDQGYQPQHF. In DNA, the CDR3 is TGTGCCAGTAGTATAGATCAGGGTTATCAGCCCCAGCATTTT.

This chain joins TRBV7-9 and TRBJ1-2; no firm D call. The germline CDR1 and CDR2 sequences are SEHNR and FQNEAQ (reference sequence). The CDR3 covers 15 residues. V was trimmed by 4 bases and J by 2 bases, leaving 14 bases between them. As DNA, the CDR3 is TGTGCCAGCAGCTCCCCGCGGGATTTAAACTATGGCTACACCTTC. This translates into CASSSPRDLNYGYTF.

This sequence joins TRBV7-2 and TRBJ1-5; possible D gene TRBD1, 6 bases. In germline, CDR1 is SGHTA, CDR2 FQGNSA. The CDR3 loop spans 18 amino acids. V was shortened by 2 bases and J by 7 bases, with 24 bases between the two germline ends. In DNA, the CDR3 is TGTGCCAGCAGCTTACAATCGGGGGGGCGCTACTTGGGACAGCCCCAGCATTTT. It translates to CASSLQSGGRYLGQPQHF.

This clone was counted a few times. The chain has TRBV18 and TRBJ2-7; perhaps TRBD1 as D (6 bases). In germline, CDR1 is KGHSH, CDR2 LQKENI. CDR3 length: 13 residues. The ends were cut back, 2 bases at V and 7 bases at J, with 12 bases in the middle. This CDR3 is CASSPVQGEEQYF. The CDR3 bases are TGTGCCAGCTCACCAGTACAGGGTGAAGAGCAGTACTTC.

The V call is TRBV7-8, the J call TRBJ1-1; D unclear. This CDR3 contains 16 residues. From germline, CDR1 is SGHVS and CDR2 FQNEAQ. V dropped 4 bases and J dropped 0 bases, with 15 bases sitting between them. The CDR3 sequence: CASSSQAPTVNTEAFF. The CDR3 DNA sequence: TGTGCCAGCAGCTCCCAGGCCCCTACAGTGAACACTGAAGCTTTCTTT.

The chain employs TRBV5-1 and TRBJ2-1; 11 bases match TRBD1. This CDR3 spans 15 amino acids. Germline CDR1 SGHRS, CDR2 YFSETQ. V lost 3 bases to trimming and J lost 7 bases; unmatched junction nucleotides: 6. CDR3: CASSSAGTGGNEQFF. The DNA for the CDR3 is TGCGCCAGCAGCTCAGCCGGGACAGGGGGAAATGAGCAGTTCTTC.

The genes are TRBV6-5 and TRBJ1-2, with TRBD1 as a possible D gene (5 bases). V was pared by 2 bases and J by 8 bases, with 18 bases between. CDR1 and CDR2 (germline): MNHEY, SVGAGI. The CDR3 consists of 15 residues. The CDR3 DNA sequence: TGTGCCAGCAGTTACGGGCAGGGAGGCCTAAGGGGCTACACCTTC. Translated, it gives CASSYGQGGLRGYTF.

The chain recombines TRBV2 with TRBJ2-2, with 9 bases matching TRBD1. The CDR3 is made up of 15 amino acids. Germline CDR1 reads SNHLY; CDR2 reads FYNNEI. The V segment lost 2 bases and the J segment 2 bases; nucleotides outside the gene matches: 0. The CDR3 DNA is TGTGCCAGCAGTGAAACAGGGGGCAACACCGGGGAGCTGTTTTTT. Protein: CASSETGGNTGELFF.

The chain has TRBV7-9 and TRBJ2-7; perhaps TRBD1 as D (6 bases). Trimming shortened V by 5 bases and J by 0 bases, and 8 bases separated the two germline ends. CDR1 is SEHNR, CDR2 FQNEAQ, per germline (reference sequence). The length of the CDR3 is 13 residues. The CDR3 sequence is CASSRDISYEQYF. DNA of the CDR3: TGTGCCAGCAGCCGGGACATCTCCTACGAGCAGTACTTC. Using reference TRBV7-9 and TRBJ2-7 for the parts outside the CDR3, the full variable domain is DTGVSQNPRHKITKRGQNVTFRCDPISEHNRLYWYRQTLGQGPEFLTYFQNEAQLEKSRLLSDRFSAERPKGSFSTLEIQRTEQGDSAMYLCASSRDISYEQYFGPGTRLTVT.

This clone was counted between two and nine times. V usage is TRBV12-3 or TRBV12-4 and J usage is TRBJ2-5; D might be TRBD1 (6 bases). V lost 6 bases to trimming and J lost 3 bases, with 8 bases between them. CDR3 size: 12 residues. The CDR3 DNA is TGTGCCAGCAGAGACAGGAAAGAGACCCAGTACTTC. Translating gives CASRDRKETQYF.